Presented here are 3 T cell receptor beta chains from one specimen sequenced in a study of CD8+ T cells in alopecia areata. Treatment specified: oral pan-JAK inhibitor, 5-10 mg twice daily. It was cDNA, reverse transcribed from extracted RNA, that served as the sequencing template. Sequencing was performed with immunoSEQ multiplex PCR; in TCRdb, only in-frame clones are kept and a portion is missing. In the table there are 200,000 or so clones, more than 30% of which are singletons. The sequencing used CD4+ T cells sorted from blood, collected at approximately week 30, from a patient treated with tofacitinib. The receptors come from a human donor with alopecia areata.

The chain couples TRBV5-1 to TRBJ2-1; 10 positions match TRBD2. Per germline, CDR1 SGHRS and CDR2 YFSETQ. V lost 4 bases to trimming and J lost 8 bases; unmatched junction nucleotides: 9. The CDR3 covers 15 residues. The CDR3 DNA reads TGCGCCAGCAGCCTTACTAGCGGGATTGGCCATGAGCAGTTCTTC. The encoded protein is CASSLTSGIGHEQFF.

The V call is TRBV20-1, the J call TRBJ1-1; maybe TRBD1 (6 bases). The CDR3 spans 10 residues. From germline, CDR1 is DFQATT and CDR2 SNEGSKA (reference sequence). V was cut by 4 bases and J by 6 bases, with 6 bases left in between. The CDR3 sequence: CSATGAEAFF. CDR3 DNA sequence: TGCAGTGCTACAGGGGCTGAAGCTTTCTTT.

Here the CDR3 reads CAWSGGTGGRSGANVLTF. DNA of the CDR3: TGTGCCTGGAGCGGCGGGACAGGGGGAAGGTCTGGGGCCAACGTCCTGACTTTC. The genes are TRBV30 and TRBJ2-6; 11 nucleotides line up with TRBD1. V dropped 3 bases and J dropped 1; count of bases not matched to a gene: 8. Germline V gene data show CDR1 as GTSNPN and CDR2 as SVGIG (reference sequence). The CDR3 is 18 amino acids.